The 2 T cell receptor beta chains reported below all come from one sample, sequenced in a study of cytomegalovirus exposure and HLA in healthy donors. 60 Vbeta and 13 Jbeta primers were used in PCR. Data came from immunoSEQ multiplex PCR; TCRdb stores just in-frame clones and leaves some out. The table includes around 85,000 clones, roughly 75% detected once. The sequenced material came from PBMCs. The receptor set was obtained from a male donor in good health and CMV-seronegative.

This sequence joins TRBV27 and TRBJ2-7; D is uncertain. The V gene's germline CDR1 is MNHEY and CDR2 SMNVEV (reference sequence). CDR3 length: 14 residues. The V and J ends lost 0 bases and 0 bases respectively, with 6 bases between them. The CDR3 DNA is TGTGCCAGCAGTTTATCCCCCTCCTCCTACGAGCAGTACTTC. Its translation: CASSLSPSSYEQYF.

This chain joins TRBV30 and TRBJ1-3; 9 nucleotides line up with TRBD1. The ends lost 8 bases at V and 0 bases at J; junction bases unmatched: 5. Germline loops: CDR1 GTSNPN, CDR2 SVGIG (reference sequence). The CDR3 extends over 14 amino acids. In nucleotides, the CDR3 is TGTGCCAAAGGGACAGGGAGCTCTGGAAACACCATATATTTT. Protein sequence: CAKGTGSSGNTIYF. Looking up the rest from reference TRBV30 and TRBJ1-3 gives the full variable domain: SQTIHQWPATLVQPVGSPLSLECTVEGTSNPNLYWYRQAAGRGLQLLFYSVGIGQISSEVPQNLSASRPQDRQFILSSKKLLLSDSGFYLCAKGTGSSGNTIYFGEGSWLTVV.